The 18 T cell receptor beta chains reported below all come from one sample, sequenced in a study of identical twins. Each CDR3 protein is one row after TCRdb ran MiXCR on the 5' RACE reads. The sample records 650,000 to 800,000 distinct CDR3 sequences, approximately 9% being singletons. The sample also formed part of further work on yellow fever vaccine responses in identical twins.

Material: PBMCs. The origin of the receptors is a young woman in good health.

This clonotype was seen only a few times. This sequence joins TRBV7-7 and TRBJ2-1; D is perhaps TRBD2 (5 bases). This CDR3 contains 11 residues. The germline gives CDR1 SSHAT, CDR2 FNYEAQ (reference sequence). CDR3 in DNA: TGTGCTACCCCATCGGGGAGTGAGCAGTTCTTC. Amino acid sequence: CATPSGSEQFF.

The rearrangement links TRBV7-2 to TRBJ2-7, with 9 bases identical to TRBD2. This CDR3 region has 16 residues. CDR1 SGHTA and CDR2 FQGNSA come from the germline V gene. J lost 5 bases, V lost 5 bases, and 13 bases had no gene match. The CDR3 protein is CASSRRVAGAADEQYF. CDR3 sequence (DNA): TGTGCCAGCAGCCGGAGGGTAGCGGGAGCCGCCGACGAGCAGTACTTC.

The chain couples TRBV20-1 to TRBJ2-7; 10 bases are a match to TRBD1. CDR1 DFQATT and CDR2 SNEGSKA come from the germline V gene (reference sequence). This CDR3 comprises 13 residues. The V segment lost 6 bases and the J segment 4 bases; nucleotides outside the gene matches: 6. CDR3 DNA sequence: TGCAGTGCCCCGGACAGGGGGTGGTACGAGCAGTACTTC. It translates to CSAPDRGWYEQYF.

This clonotype has more than one count but fewer than ten. V and J are TRBV12-3 or TRBV12-4 and TRBJ2-2; 8 bases line up with TRBD1. CDR3 length: 15 amino acids. The J segment lost 5 bases and the V segment lost 5 bases, leaving 7 bases of the junction unmatched. DNA of the CDR3: TGTGCCAGCAGTCCGGACAGGGCTAAGACCGGGGAGCTGTTTTTT. Amino acids: CASSPDRAKTGELFF.

This clonotype was found a few times. The rearrangement joins TRBV11-2 to TRBJ2-3; D gene uncertain. Deletions cut 5 bases from V and 2 bases from J, with 11 bases between. Per germline, CDR1 SGHAT and CDR2 FQNNGV. This CDR3 is built from 14 residues. Here the CDR3 reads CASSLRTPTDTQYF. The DNA of the CDR3 is TGTGCCAGCAGCCTAAGGACCCCCACAGATACGCAGTATTTT.

This clonotype occurred many times. The rearrangement uses TRBV27 and TRBJ1-2; 9 nucleotides agree with TRBD1. Germline CDR1 is MNHEY and CDR2 is SMNVEV (reference sequence). The length of the CDR3 is 16 residues. The J segment lost 2 bases and the V segment lost 4 bases, leaving 8 bases of the junction unmatched. The CDR3 DNA follows: TGTGCCAGCAGTTCGGCTGGGACAGGGAGAAACTATGGCTACACCTTC. Protein: CASSSAGTGRNYGYTF.

This sequence joins TRBV7-2 and TRBJ2-1; 7 nucleotides align to TRBD2. CDR1 and CDR2 from the germline V gene are SGHTA and FQGNSA. V was clipped by 7 bases and J by 2 bases; unmatched bases: 11. The CDR3 totals 16 residues. The CDR3 DNA reads as TGTGCCAGCAACCGGAAAAGCGGGACTCCCTACAATGAGCAGTTCTTC. Amino acid sequence: CASNRKSGTPYNEQFF.

The chain recombines TRBV12-3 or TRBV12-4 with TRBJ2-1; D is unclear. The CDR3 spans 13 residues. V was pared by 3 bases and J by 12 bases, with 15 bases between. This CDR3 is CASSLTEQMAQFF. The CDR3 DNA is TGTGCCAGCAGTTTGACCGAACAGATGGCGCAGTTCTTC.

This rearrangement joins TRBV6-1 to TRBJ2-6; 7 bases align to TRBD1. The CDR3 totals 15 residues. V lost 6 bases and J lost 1; bases outside the gene matches: 3. The germline CDR1 and CDR2 sequences are MNHNS and SASEGT. CDR3 sequence: CASRAGGSGANVLTF. CDR3 nucleotides: TGTGCCAGCAGGGCAGGGGGATCTGGGGCCAACGTCCTGACTTTC.

This clonotype was seen ten or more times. An end of the junction differs from the germline gene, which may be a read error. The genes are TRBV5-1 and TRBJ2-7, with 8 bases aligning to TRBD1. Looked up from germline, CDR1 is SGHRS and CDR2 is YFSETQ. This CDR3 spans 13 amino acids. This CDR3 reads CASSGDRSSEQYF. The CDR3 nucleotides read TGCGCCAGCAGCGGGGACAGGTCCTCCGAGCAGTACTTC.

This clonotype was counted between two and nine times. The chain recombines TRBV7-9 with TRBJ1-1; 11 bases line up with TRBD1. V lost 0 bases and J lost 4; bases outside the gene matches: 4. Germline V gives CDR1 SEHNR, CDR2 FQNEAQ (reference sequence). CDR3 length equals 16 residues. This CDR3 reads CASSLASGTGGTEAFF. The CDR3 DNA reads TGTGCCAGCAGCTTAGCTTCCGGGACAGGGGGCACTGAAGCTTTCTTT. Full variable domain (remainder filled in from reference TRBV7-9 and TRBJ1-1): DTGVSQNPRHKITKRGQNVTFRCDPISEHNRLYWYRQTLGQGPEFLTYFQNEAQLEKSRLLSDRFSAERPKGSFSTLEIQRTEQGDSAMYLCASSLASGTGGTEAFFGQGTRLTVV.

This clonotype turned up a few times. The V and J genes are TRBV5-1 and TRBJ1-2, with D unresolved. Germline values: CDR1 SGHRS, CDR2 YFSETQ. The CDR3 contains 16 residues. The V end was cut by 0 bases, the J end by 0 bases, with 12 bases between. CDR3 region: CASSLASTATNYGYTF. The CDR3 nucleotides are TGCGCCAGCAGCTTGGCCAGCACGGCAACTAACTATGGCTACACCTTC.

This rearrangement joins TRBV7-9 to TRBJ2-2; TRBD2 matches 8 bases. The CDR3 runs 17 residues. With V trimmed by 5 bases and J by 0 bases, 8 bases remained unmatched. CDR1 and CDR2 (germline): SEHNR, FQNEAQ (reference sequence). DNA of the CDR3: TGTGCCAGCAGCCCCCCACGGGGGGGGGCGAACACCGGGGAGCTGTTTTTT. Encoded protein: CASSPPRGGANTGELFF. Drawing the rest from reference TRBV7-9 and TRBJ2-2, the complete variable domain is DTGVSQNPRHKITKRGQNVTFRCDPISEHNRLYWYRQTLGQGPEFLTYFQNEAQLEKSRLLSDRFSAERPKGSFSTLEIQRTEQGDSAMYLCASSPPRGGANTGELFFGEGSRLTVL.

The rearrangement uses TRBV29-1 and TRBJ1-1; D perhaps matches TRBD1 (6 bases). This CDR3 contains 12 residues. Trimming cost V 4 bases and J 7 bases, with 13 bases left between them. Germline-derived CDR1 and CDR2 are SQVTM and ANQGSEA. The CDR3 nucleotides read TGCAGCGTTGGTTCTGGGGGCATTGAAGCTTTCTTT. It is translated as CSVGSGGIEAFF. The full variable domain, in which reference TRBV29-1 and TRBJ1-1 provide the parts outside the CDR3, is SAVISQKPSRDICQRGTSLTIQCQVDSQVTMMFWYRQQPGQSLTLIATANQGSEATYESGFVIDKFPISRPNLTFSTLTVSNMSPEDSSIYLCSVGSGGIEAFFGQGTRLTVV.

This clonotype was seen at least ten times. The genes are TRBV7-2 and TRBJ2-3, with D possibly being TRBD1 (6 bases). Trimming stripped 6 bases from V and 7 bases from J, with 17 bases between. The V gene's germline CDR1 is SGHTA and CDR2 FQGNSA. This CDR3 has 14 residues. In DNA form, the CDR3 reads TGTGCCAGCAGTTCTGGGACATTTCTAAATACGCAGTATTTT. It yields the protein CASSSGTFLNTQYF.

This clonotype occurred many times. The rearrangement uses TRBV11-2 and TRBJ2-3; a possible D gene is TRBD2 (6 bases). Germline V gene data show CDR1 as SGHAT and CDR2 as FQNNGV. Trimming took 6 bases from V and 6 from J, leaving 19 bases between them. This CDR3 spans 15 amino acids. The CDR3 DNA reads TGTGCCAGCAGTCGGAGGGGCGGGGTGGGTGATACGCAGTATTTT. Protein sequence: CASSRRGGVGDTQYF.

This clonotype was detected a few times. This sequence joins TRBV20-1 and TRBJ1-5; tentative D call: TRBD1 (5 bases). The CDR3 totals 13 residues. Trimming cost V 1 base and J 6 bases, with 10 bases left between them. Germline CDR1 and CDR2: DFQATT and SNEGSKA (reference sequence). The CDR3 region has the DNA TGCAGTGCTAGAGCCGGGACTATTCAGCCCCAGCATTTT. Its protein is CSARAGTIQPQHF.

J is TRBJ2-5 and V is TRBV4-2; D call uncertain. CDR1 is LGHNA, CDR2 YNFKEQ, per germline. The CDR3 contains 15 residues. V was clipped by 0 bases and J by 1 base, with 9 bases between them. The CDR3 protein is CASSQEAPPQETQYF. The CDR3 DNA sequence: TGTGCCAGCAGCCAAGAAGCTCCCCCCCAAGAGACCCAGTACTTC.